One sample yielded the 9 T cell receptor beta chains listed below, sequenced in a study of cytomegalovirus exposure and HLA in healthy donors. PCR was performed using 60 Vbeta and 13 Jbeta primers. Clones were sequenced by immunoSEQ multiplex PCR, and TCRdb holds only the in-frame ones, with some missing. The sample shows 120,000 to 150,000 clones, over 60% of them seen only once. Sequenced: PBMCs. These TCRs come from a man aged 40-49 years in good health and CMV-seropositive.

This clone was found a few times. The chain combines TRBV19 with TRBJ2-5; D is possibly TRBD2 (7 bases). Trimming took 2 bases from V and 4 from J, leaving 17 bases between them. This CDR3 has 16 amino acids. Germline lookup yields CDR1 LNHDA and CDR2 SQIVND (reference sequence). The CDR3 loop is CASSIRGSGGRETQYF. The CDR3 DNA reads TGTGCCAGTAGTATAAGGGGGTCGGGAGGCAGAGAGACCCAGTACTTC.

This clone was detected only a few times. CDR3 nucleotides: TGTGCCAGCAGTCGTAACAGGGGCTGGGGCAATCAGCCCCAGCATTTT. Encoded protein: CASSRNRGWGNQPQHF. V and J are TRBV5-6 and TRBJ1-5; 7 bases line up with TRBD1. Germline values: CDR1 SGHDT, CDR2 YYEEEE. The CDR3 spans 16 residues. The V segment lost 5 bases and the J segment 2 bases; nucleotides outside the gene matches: 10.

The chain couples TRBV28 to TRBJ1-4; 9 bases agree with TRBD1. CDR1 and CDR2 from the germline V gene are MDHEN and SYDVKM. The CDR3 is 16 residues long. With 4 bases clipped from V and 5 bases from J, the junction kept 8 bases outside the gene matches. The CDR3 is CASSSPGQGGNEKLFF. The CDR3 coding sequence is TGTGCCAGCAGTTCGCCGGGACAGGGTGGAAATGAAAAACTGTTTTTT.

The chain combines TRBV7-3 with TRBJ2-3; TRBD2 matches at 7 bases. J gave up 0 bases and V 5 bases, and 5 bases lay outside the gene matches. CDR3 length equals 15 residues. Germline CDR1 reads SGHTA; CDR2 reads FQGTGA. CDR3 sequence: CASSLTSVSTDTQYF. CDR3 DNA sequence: TGTGCCAGCAGCCTCACTAGCGTTAGCACAGATACGCAGTATTTT.

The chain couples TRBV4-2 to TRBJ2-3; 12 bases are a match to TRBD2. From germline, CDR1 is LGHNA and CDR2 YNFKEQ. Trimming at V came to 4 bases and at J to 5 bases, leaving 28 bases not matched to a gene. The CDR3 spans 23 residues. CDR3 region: CASSPRLPQATSGSLGLLDTQYF. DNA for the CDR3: TGTGCCAGCAGCCCTCGACTTCCCCAGGCGACTAGCGGGAGTTTGGGGCTTCTAGATACGCAGTATTTT.

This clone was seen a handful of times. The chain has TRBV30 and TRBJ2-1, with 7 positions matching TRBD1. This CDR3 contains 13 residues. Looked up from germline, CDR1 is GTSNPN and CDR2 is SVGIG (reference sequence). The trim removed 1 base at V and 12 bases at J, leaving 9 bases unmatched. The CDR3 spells CAWSADQGVRQFF. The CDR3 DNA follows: TGTGCCTGGAGTGCGGACCAGGGGGTTAGGCAGTTCTTC.

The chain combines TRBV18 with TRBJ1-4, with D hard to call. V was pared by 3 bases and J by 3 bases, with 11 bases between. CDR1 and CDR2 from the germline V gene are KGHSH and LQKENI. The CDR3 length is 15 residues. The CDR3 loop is CASSPQDGSNEKLFF. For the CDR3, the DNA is TGTGCCAGCTCACCGCAGGATGGGTCTAATGAAAAACTGTTTTTT.

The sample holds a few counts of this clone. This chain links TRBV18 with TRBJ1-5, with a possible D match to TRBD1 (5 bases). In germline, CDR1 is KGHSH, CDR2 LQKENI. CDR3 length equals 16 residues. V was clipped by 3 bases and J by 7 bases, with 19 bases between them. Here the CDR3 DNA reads TGTGCCAGCTCACCCCCACAGACTCCATCAGGGCAGCCCCAGCATTTT. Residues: CASSPPQTPSGQPQHF. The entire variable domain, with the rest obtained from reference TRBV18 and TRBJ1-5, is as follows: NAGVMQNPRHLVRRRGQEARLRCSPMKGHSHVYWYRQLPEEGLKFMVYLQKENIIDESGMPKERFSAEFPKEGPSILRIQQVVRGDSAAYFCASSPPQTPSGQPQHFGDGTRLSIL.

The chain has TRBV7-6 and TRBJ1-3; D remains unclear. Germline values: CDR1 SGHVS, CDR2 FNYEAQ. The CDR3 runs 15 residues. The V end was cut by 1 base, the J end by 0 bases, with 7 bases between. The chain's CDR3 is CASSLGGISGNTIYF. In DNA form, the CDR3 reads TGTGCCAGCAGCTTAGGAGGGATCTCTGGAAACACCATATATTTT. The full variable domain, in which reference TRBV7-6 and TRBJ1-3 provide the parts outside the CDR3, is GAGVSQSPRYKVTKRGQDVALRCDPISGHVSLYWYRQALGQGPEFLTYFNYEAQQDKSGLPNDRFSAERPEGSISTLTIQRTEQRDSAMYRCASSLGGISGNTIYFGEGSWLTVV.